This T cell receptor beta chain came from a study of shared clonotypes between healthy human individuals. Sequenced by immunoSEQ multiplex PCR; TCRdb stores in-frame clones only, minus some. The sample includes over a million clones, around 78% of them seen just once. The origin of this receptor is a man aged 18 to 29 in good health. Some clones in this sample may be carry-over from other donors' samples. Sequencing used memory CD4+ T cells from PBMCs. The subset here: CD45RA-negative fraction.

For the CDR3, the DNA is TGCAGCGCCGGGACAGGGAACTATGGCTACACCTTC. This sequence encodes CSAGTGNYGYTF. The V call is TRBV29-1, the J call TRBJ1-2; 9 bases are shared with TRBD1. From germline, CDR1 is SQVTM and CDR2 ANQGSEA. The CDR3 contains 12 residues. V dropped 7 bases and J dropped 2; count of bases not matched to a gene: 2.